This TCR beta chain was retrieved from a study of human T cells and chemical hapten exposure. Time point given: patch test 1, 2 weeks after DPC sensitization. The treatment was: therapeutic diphenylcyclopropenone sensitization with weekly scalp DPC. TCRdb fed the RACE reads into MiXCR, producing one record per CDR3 protein. This table has nearly 350,000 distinct CDR3 sequences, around 7% appearing once. Germline lookup yields CDR1 MNHEY and CDR2 SVGEGT. The V and J ends lost 6 bases and 10 bases respectively, with 13 bases between them. The CDR3 contains 13 residues. This clonotype occurred many times.

The source is a woman under 30 with alopecia areata. Some clones in this sample may be carry-over from other donors' samples. This specimen was whole blood, taken in connection with sensitization to the hapten diphenylcyclopropenone (DPC). The chain couples TRBV6-2 or TRBV6-3 to TRBJ1-6; D possibly corresponds to TRBD1 (6 bases). CDR3 sequence: CASSHQGNSPLHF. CDR3 sequence (DNA): TGTGCCAGCAGCCACCAGGGGAACTCACCCCTCCACTTT.